The 24 T cell receptor beta chains presented below share a single source sample, sequenced in a study of T cells after yellow fever vaccination. TCRdb processed the 5' RACE reads anew with MiXCR; each CDR3 protein has one entry. The sample consists of under 600,000 distinct CDR3 sequences, roughly a fifth of them appearing once. Sequencing used PBMCs, obtained 20 to 25 days after the first yellow fever vaccination. The receptors shown here come from a man between 18 and 35 years old who received the YFV17D yellow fever vaccine.

The chain joins TRBV12-3 or TRBV12-4 to TRBJ2-1, with unresolved D. The CDR3 length is 14 residues. With 2 bases removed from V and 5 bases from J, the gap between germline ends came to 10 bases. DNA for the CDR3: TGTGCCAGCAGTTTAAGTGGCAGAGACAATGAGCAGTTCTTC. It is translated as CASSLSGRDNEQFF.

This clonotype has just a few counts. The gene calls are TRBV3-1 and TRBJ2-7, with D tentatively TRBD1 (5 bases). The V end was cut by 4 bases, the J end by 7 bases, with 11 bases between. The V gene's germline CDR1 is LGHDT and CDR2 YNNKEL (reference sequence). The CDR3 is 12 amino acids. CDR3 nucleotides: TGTGCCAGCAGCCCAGGGCGTGGGGAGCAGTACGTC. Protein sequence: CASSPGRGEQYV.

The V and J genes are TRBV4-3 and TRBJ2-6; 8 nucleotides line up with TRBD1. With V trimmed by 0 bases and J by 1 base, 8 bases remained unmatched. The CDR3 is 19 amino acids. Looked up from germline, CDR1 is LGHNA and CDR2 is YSLEER. This CDR3 reads CASSQEPGGEGSGANVLTF. Here the CDR3 DNA reads TGCGCCAGCAGCCAAGAACCAGGGGGCGAGGGTTCTGGGGCCAACGTCCTGACTTTC.

This clonotype has a handful of counts. The genes are TRBV7-9 and TRBJ2-3; 9 bases map to TRBD1. V lost 5 bases to trimming and J lost 5 bases; unmatched junction nucleotides: 8. Germline loops: CDR1 SEHNR, CDR2 FQNEAQ (reference sequence). This CDR3 has 15 amino acids. The CDR3 DNA sequence: TGTGCCAGCAGCCGAACAGGGGGCGATGGAGATACGCAGTATTTT. Its protein product is CASSRTGGDGDTQYF.

The genes are TRBV20-1 and TRBJ2-5, with no clear D. Trimming took off 0 bases at V and 1 base at J, with 12 bases between the two ends. Per germline, CDR1 DFQATT and CDR2 SNEGSKA (reference sequence). The CDR3 runs 15 residues. The CDR3 sequence is CSARDPAAAQETQYF. The CDR3 nucleotides read TGCAGTGCTAGAGATCCCGCGGCAGCCCAAGAGACCCAGTACTTC.

This clonotype was observed a few times. The chain combines TRBV9 with TRBJ2-3; 11 nucleotides align to TRBD2. Germline loops: CDR1 SGDLS, CDR2 YYNGEE. The CDR3 has 16 amino acids. V lost 3 bases to trimming and J lost 6 bases; unmatched junction nucleotides: 9. The CDR3 DNA is TGTGCCAGCAGCGAGGGGACTAGCGGTTGGAGGGATACGCAGTATTTT. It translates to CASSEGTSGWRDTQYF.

The genes are TRBV6-5 and TRBJ1-2; D is undetermined. V lost 0 bases, J lost 4 bases, and 18 bases lay in between. The CDR3 length is 17 residues. In germline, CDR1 is MNHEY, CDR2 SVGAGI. The CDR3 region has the DNA TGTGCCAGCAGTTACTCGATAACACCCTCCCAAGGCTATGGCTACACCTTC. Protein product: CASSYSITPSQGYGYTF.

This clonotype was recorded a few times. CDR3 DNA sequence: TGCGCCAGCAGTTCCCTTTCAGGGAGAGCGGATTCACCCCTCCACTTT. The encoded protein is CASSSLSGRADSPLHF. The rearrangement links TRBV5-1 to TRBJ1-6, with D perhaps matching TRBD1 (5 bases). CDR1 and CDR2 (germline): SGHRS, YFSETQ. Trimming took 5 bases from V and 8 from J, leaving 20 bases between them. The CDR3 is 16 amino acids. The full variable domain, with the rest looked up from reference TRBV5-1 and TRBJ1-6, is KAGVTQTPRYLIKTRGQQVTLSCSPISGHRSVSWYQQTPGQGLQFLFEYFSETQRNKGNFPGRFSGRQFSNSRSEMNVSTLELGDSALYLCASSSLSGRADSPLHFGNGTRLTVT.

This clonotype was counted a few times. This chain connects TRBV7-2 to TRBJ1-5, with a tentative D call TRBD1 (5 bases). The CDR3 totals 14 residues. V was pared by 5 bases and J by 2 bases, with 10 bases between. Germline V lookup: CDR1 SGHTA, CDR2 FQGNSA. The DNA of the CDR3 is TGTGCCAGCAGCCCGGGGCCACGCAATCAGCCCCAGCATTTT. Translation gives CASSPGPRNQPQHF.

V and J are TRBV4-1 and TRBJ2-3, with 9 bases identical to TRBD1. The CDR3 loop spans 17 amino acids. Germline V gene sequence: CDR1 MGHRA, CDR2 YSYEKL. Trimming took 1 base from V and 4 from J; bases not matched to a gene: 9. CDR3 DNA: TGCGCCAGCAGCCAAGTTGGTGGACAGGGGCGCGCAGATACGCAGTATTTT. Translated: CASSQVGGQGRADTQYF.

V is TRBV5-4 and J is TRBJ2-7; D might be TRBD1 (6 bases). Germline CDR1 is SGHNT and CDR2 is YYREEE (reference sequence). Deletions cut 4 bases from V and 0 bases from J, with 14 bases between. The CDR3 spans 15 residues. The CDR3 sequence: CASSDGRDTSYEQYF. CDR3 DNA: TGTGCCAGCAGCGATGGACGGGACACCTCCTACGAGCAGTACTTC.

This rearrangement joins TRBV7-3 to TRBJ1-1, with unresolved D. V shed 8 bases and J shed 2 bases, with 12 bases lying between them. The CDR3 runs 13 residues. Germline V gene lookup returns CDR1 SGHTA and CDR2 FQGTGA. The CDR3 sequence: CASGYRDNTEAFF. In nucleotides, the CDR3 is TGTGCCAGCGGTTACCGGGATAACACTGAAGCTTTCTTT.

This chain links TRBV25-1 with TRBJ2-3; 11 bases map to TRBD2. The CDR3 consists of 15 residues. Trimming cost V 4 bases and J 7 bases; bases outside gene matches: 7. CDR1 is MGHDK, CDR2 SYGVNS, per germline. The CDR3 DNA follows: TGTGCCAGCAGTGTAGCGGGGGGGGGCAGGTATACGCAGTATTTT. Its protein product is CASSVAGGGRYTQYF. Full variable domain (missing parts from reference TRBV25-1 and TRBJ2-3): EADIYQTPRYLVIGTGKKITLECSQTMGHDKMYWYQQDPGMELHLIHYSYGVNSTEKGDLSSESTVSRIRTEHFPLTLESARPSHTSQYLCASSVAGGGRYTQYFGPGTRLTVL.

This clonotype came up a few times. The chain joins TRBV20-1 to TRBJ2-1; 8 bases match TRBD2. V was clipped by 3 bases and J by 9 bases; unmatched bases: 4. The germline CDR1 and CDR2 sequences are DFQATT and SNEGSKA (reference sequence). The CDR3 length is 12 residues. In nucleotides, the CDR3 is TGCAGTGCTAGTAGCGGGGACGGTGAGCAGTTCTTC. Its translation is CSASSGDGEQFF.

This clonotype occurred many times. For the CDR3, the DNA is TGCAGTGCGCGCGGGGGGGCATCCACAGATACGCAGTATTTT. It specifies CSARGGASTDTQYF. The chain combines TRBV20-1 with TRBJ2-3; 9 nucleotides align to TRBD2. CDR1 is DFQATT and CDR2 is SNEGSKA in the germline V gene (reference sequence). The V and J ends lost 6 bases and 2 bases, in that order; junction bases with no gene match: 6. The CDR3 runs to 14 residues.

This clonotype was seen a handful of times. The V and J genes are TRBV6-1 and TRBJ2-1, with a possible D match to TRBD1 (6 bases). The V end was cut by 6 bases, the J end by 6 bases, with 21 bases between. Germline assignment: CDR1 MNHNS and CDR2 SASEGT. The length of the CDR3 is 16 residues. The CDR3 sequence is CASRPVDRSLFNEQFF. The CDR3 nucleotides are TGTGCCAGCAGACCGGTCGACAGGTCGTTGTTCAATGAGCAGTTCTTC.

This clonotype was detected once. The chain uses TRBV30 and TRBJ1-6, with 7 bases identical to TRBD1. Germline lookup yields CDR1 GTSNPN and CDR2 SVGIG (reference sequence). The length of the CDR3 is 13 residues. V trimming: 3 bases; J trimming: 5 bases; junction bases outside the gene matches: 1. The CDR3, as DNA: TGTGCCTGGAGCAGGGGGAATAATTCACCCCTCCACTTT. Residues: CAWSRGNNSPLHF.

The chain links TRBV7-2 to TRBJ2-7; either TRBD1 or TRBD2 may fit D (5 bases each). From germline, CDR1 is SGHTA and CDR2 FQGNSA. Trimming removed 7 bases from V and 4 bases from J, with 17 bases in between. This CDR3 has 14 residues. CDR3 DNA sequence: TGTGCCAGCAAATCAGACCGGGACCGGTACGAGCAGTACTTC. This gives the protein CASKSDRDRYEQYF.

The chain couples TRBV5-1 to TRBJ1-4, with D unclear. The ends were cut back, 2 bases at V and 0 bases at J, with 14 bases in the middle. The CDR3 is 17 residues long. CDR1 and CDR2 from the germline V gene are SGHRS and YFSETQ. The CDR3 DNA follows: TGCGCCAGCAGCTTCGGACCGCCATCTGCAACTAATGAAAAACTGTTTTTT. Translated: CASSFGPPSATNEKLFF.

The chain recombines TRBV7-6 with TRBJ2-5; D not resolved. CDR3 size: 14 residues. Per germline, CDR1 SGHVS and CDR2 FNYEAQ. Trimming removed 1 base at V and 1 base at J, with 7 bases between. The CDR3, as DNA: TGTGCCAGCAGCTTAGTCTGGGGCCAAGAGACCCAGTACTTC. Encoded protein: CASSLVWGQETQYF.

About this clonotype: Because the CDR3's place on the DNA is in doubt, the DNA is left out and the CDR3 is given as listed by TCRdb. The rearrangement joins TRBV7-2 to TRBJ2-2. CDR1 and CDR2 from the germline V gene are SGHTA and FQGNSA. The CDR3 sequence runs 15 residues, both termini included. This chain's CDR3 is CASSLVSFGAGELFF.

This clonotype was recorded a few times. This sequence joins TRBV5-5 and TRBJ2-1; possible D gene TRBD1, 6 bases. Trimming removed 4 bases at V and 7 bases at J, with 12 bases between. Germline assignment: CDR1 SGHKS and CDR2 YYEKEE (reference sequence). CDR3 size: 13 residues. The CDR3 DNA reads TGTGCCAGCAGCCTGATACAGGGAAATGAGCAGTTCTTC. Protein product: CASSLIQGNEQFF.

The gene calls are TRBV6-2 or TRBV6-3 and TRBJ2-3; the D is unclear. The CDR3 loop spans 15 amino acids. V shed 0 bases and J shed 0 bases, with 7 bases lying between them. Germline CDR1 is MNHEY and CDR2 is SVGEGT. For the CDR3, the DNA is TGTGCCAGCAGTTACTCGGAGAAAAGCACAGATACGCAGTATTTT. The encoded protein is CASSYSEKSTDTQYF.

Many counts were recorded for this clonotype. This sequence joins TRBV5-5 and TRBJ2-2, with TRBD2 matching over 9 bases. Germline assignment: CDR1 SGHKS and CDR2 YYEKEE (reference sequence). This CDR3 contains 17 residues. Trimming at V came to 3 bases and at J to 4 bases, leaving 10 bases not matched to a gene. CDR3 residues: CASSSDKRGAGTGELFF. Written as DNA, the CDR3 is TGTGCCAGCAGCTCAGATAAGCGGGGGGCAGGCACCGGGGAGCTGTTTTTT.